These 25 T cell receptor beta chains originate from one sample sequenced in a study of T-cell reconstitution after alpha-beta-depleted transplantation in children. TCRbeta library preparation incorporated unique molecular identifiers. TCRdb ran MiXCR on the PCR reads and lists one entry per CDR3 protein. The sample includes some 250,000 distinct CDR3 sequences, around 13% seen only once; the top ten take 2.6%. The sample in question was PBMCs from the stem cell graft donor, obtained from the stem cell graft. These receptors originate from a human donor who donated a stem cell graft to a child with acute lymphoblastic leukemia.

This clonotype was detected many times. The chain uses TRBV5-5 and TRBJ1-1; D might be TRBD1 (5 bases). This CDR3 has 13 residues. Per the germline V gene, CDR1 is SGHKS and CDR2 is YYEKEE (reference sequence). The V end was cut by 1 base, the J end by 6 bases, with 10 bases between. The CDR3 DNA reads as TGTGCCAGCAGCTTGCAGGGCACCTCTGAAGCTTTCTTT. Protein sequence: CASSLQGTSEAFF.

This clonotype occurred many times. The gene calls are TRBV5-1 and TRBJ1-3; D not resolved. CDR1 SGHRS and CDR2 YFSETQ come from the germline V gene. Trimming took 4 bases from V and 2 from J, leaving 7 bases between them. The CDR3 contains 13 residues. The CDR3 sequence: CASSQETGNTIYF. As DNA, the CDR3 is TGCGCCAGCAGCCAAGAAACTGGAAACACCATATATTTT. The whole variable domain, remainder taken from reference TRBV5-1 and TRBJ1-3, is KAGVTQTPRYLIKTRGQQVTLSCSPISGHRSVSWYQQTPGQGLQFLFEYFSETQRNKGNFPGRFSGRQFSNSRSEMNVSTLELGDSALYLCASSQETGNTIYFGEGSWLTVV.

This clonotype has a count of ten or more. The chain recombines TRBV20-1 with TRBJ2-1; TRBD2 aligns across 11 bases. V was pared by 4 bases and J by 4 bases, with 9 bases of the junction left unmatched. The CDR3 runs 16 residues. CDR1 is DFQATT, CDR2 SNEGSKA, per germline (reference sequence). CDR3 protein: CSATPLGTSGYNEQFF. CDR3 bases: TGCAGTGCTACCCCCTTAGGGACTAGCGGATACAATGAGCAGTTCTTC.

This clonotype has at least ten counts. J is TRBJ2-7 and V is TRBV25-1; 9 nucleotides agree with TRBD2. Germline CDR1 reads MGHDK; CDR2 reads SYGVNS. The CDR3 extends over 12 amino acids. The V and J ends lost 9 bases and 5 bases, in that order; junction bases with no gene match: 5. The CDR3 region is CASSGSPHEQYF. The CDR3 DNA follows: TGTGCCAGTAGCGGGAGTCCCCACGAGCAGTACTTC.

The genes are TRBV20-1 and TRBJ2-3, with TRBD2 matching over 7 bases. From germline, CDR1 is DFQATT and CDR2 SNEGSKA (reference sequence). This CDR3 is built from 13 residues. J lost 8 bases, V lost 1 base, and 6 bases had no gene match. The CDR3: CSARAEGLGTQYF. CDR3 bases: TGCAGTGCTAGAGCCGAAGGACTAGGTACGCAGTATTTT.

In this sample, this clonotype turned up many times. The gene calls are TRBV29-1 and TRBJ2-5, with D perhaps matching TRBD2 (6 bases). Germline V gives CDR1 SQVTM, CDR2 ANQGSEA. This CDR3 has 14 residues. The V and J ends lost 4 bases and 2 bases respectively, with 14 bases between them. In nucleotides, the CDR3 is TGCAGCGTTGGGCGGGACGTTATACAAGAGACCCAGTACTTC. Residues: CSVGRDVIQETQYF.

To note about this clonotype: This sequence may be a read error, since a much larger clone differs from it by one base. CDR3 sequence: CASSWTGGNQPQHF. The CDR3 DNA is TGTGCCAGCAGTTGGACAGGGGGCAATCAGCCCCAGCATTTT. The rearrangement joins TRBV6-2 or TRBV6-3 to TRBJ1-5, with 9 bases fitting TRBD1. Germline CDR1 and CDR2: MNHEY and SVGEGT. This CDR3 spans 14 amino acids. V trimming: 4 bases; J trimming: 2 bases; junction bases outside the gene matches: 0.

This clonotype was found many times. The chain uses TRBV9 and TRBJ2-7; 10 bases line up with TRBD1. The CDR3 runs 15 residues. Germline V gene sequence: CDR1 SGDLS, CDR2 YYNGEE. J lost 2 bases, V lost 0 bases, and 2 bases had no gene match. CDR3 sequence (DNA): TGTGCCAGCAGCGTAGGAGGGACAGGGGCCTACGAGCAGTACTTC. It is translated as CASSVGGTGAYEQYF.

This clonotype was counted ten times or more. V is TRBV19 and J is TRBJ1-2; no clear D. V lost 3 bases, J lost 7 bases, and 12 bases lay in between. The CDR3 extends over 13 amino acids. In germline, CDR1 is LNHDA, CDR2 SQIVND (reference sequence). For the CDR3, the DNA is TGTGCCAGTAGTATCGGACCTCGTGGTGGCTACACCTTC. This encodes CASSIGPRGGYTF.

This clonotype has ten or more counts. J is TRBJ2-1 and V is TRBV29-1, with a tentative D call TRBD2 (5 bases). V shed 8 bases and J shed 3 bases, with 14 bases lying between them. The CDR3 sequence is 13 residues long. Germline-derived CDR1 and CDR2 are SQVTM and ANQGSEA. This CDR3 is CSSGGGNYNEQFF. In DNA form, the CDR3 reads TGCAGCTCCGGAGGAGGAAACTACAATGAGCAGTTCTTC.

This clonotype was recorded many times. The chain links TRBV18 to TRBJ1-1; D not resolved. The CDR3 sequence is 15 residues long. Germline V lookup: CDR1 KGHSH, CDR2 LQKENI. The germline V and J ends were trimmed by 3 bases and 4 bases, with 15 bases remaining between them. The CDR3 here is CASSPASRVGTEAFF. The CDR3 DNA is TGTGCCAGCTCACCTGCGTCCCGGGTCGGCACTGAAGCTTTCTTT.

This clonotype was picked up many times. Here the CDR3 DNA reads TGTGCCAGCACCCCCGAGGGGGGGCGTCTCGGGGAGCTGTTTTTT. This gives the protein CASTPEGGRLGELFF. The rearrangement joins TRBV6-1 to TRBJ2-2; D is possibly TRBD2 (7 bases). Looked up from germline, CDR1 is MNHNS and CDR2 is SASEGT. The CDR3 loop spans 15 amino acids. Trimming took 7 bases from V and 7 from J, leaving 19 bases between them.

This clonotype was recorded at least ten times. V gene TRBV6-5 combines with J gene TRBJ1-4; 7 bases line up with TRBD1. V lost 2 bases and J lost 6; bases outside the gene matches: 3. The CDR3 runs to 14 residues. The germline V gene has CDR1 MNHEY and CDR2 SVGAGI. The CDR3 region has the DNA TGTGCCAGCAGTTACACCGGACAGGATGAAAAACTGTTTTTT. Translation gives CASSYTGQDEKLFF.

This clonotype has ten or more counts. The chain employs TRBV5-1 and TRBJ2-2; no firm D call. Germline CDR1 is SGHRS and CDR2 is YFSETQ. The CDR3 has 15 amino acids. The V gene lost 3 bases and the J gene lost 2 bases, with 11 bases spanning the gap. CDR3 in amino acids: CASSSLEANTGELFF. The DNA of the CDR3 is TGCGCCAGCAGCTCCCTAGAGGCTAACACCGGGGAGCTGTTTTTT.

There are many counts of this clonotype. The gene calls are TRBV7-2 and TRBJ1-2; D unresolved. V lost 1 base and J 0 bases, leaving 15 bases between the germline ends. CDR3 length: 17 amino acids. CDR1 and CDR2 from the germline V gene are SGHTA and FQGNSA. The CDR3 is CASSLVSGPGANYGYTF. In nucleotides, the CDR3 is TGTGCCAGCAGCTTAGTAAGCGGGCCCGGAGCTAACTATGGCTACACCTTC.

A few counts support this clonotype. The chain joins TRBV18 to TRBJ2-7; 11 positions match TRBD2. The CDR3 consists of 15 residues. Germline CDR1 reads KGHSH; CDR2 reads LQKENI. V dropped 5 bases and J dropped 6; count of bases not matched to a gene: 9. CDR3 sequence: CASSSLAGGSLEQYF. The CDR3, as DNA: TGTGCCAGCTCATCCTTAGCGGGAGGGTCTCTCGAGCAGTACTTC.

The chain couples TRBV7-2 to TRBJ1-1; D call uncertain. The germline CDR1 and CDR2 sequences are SGHTA and FQGNSA. V dropped 4 bases and J dropped 2 bases, with 14 bases sitting between them. The CDR3 extends over 15 amino acids. The DNA of the CDR3 is TGTGCCAGCAGCTGGGGATCCGGCCCTAACACTGAAGCTTTCTTT. Translation: CASSWGSGPNTEAFF.

This clonotype was found many times. The chain employs TRBV20-1 and TRBJ1-5; unclear D gene. The V gene's germline CDR1 is DFQATT and CDR2 SNEGSKA (reference sequence). With 6 bases removed from V and 3 bases from J, the gap between germline ends came to 15 bases. CDR3 length: 14 amino acids. CDR3 bases: TGCAGTGCAAGGATCGGACGGATCAATCAGCCCCAGCATTTT. Protein sequence: CSARIGRINQPQHF.

Many counts were recorded for this clonotype. V is TRBV7-9 and J is TRBJ2-4; weak D call: TRBD1 (6 bases). This CDR3 spans 14 amino acids. Germline CDR1 SEHNR, CDR2 FQNEAQ (reference sequence). Trimming stripped 5 bases from V and 15 bases from J, with 23 bases between. CDR3 DNA: TGTGCCAGCAGCCCCCGATTAGAGCCCCGACAGGTGTACTTC. As protein: CASSPRLEPRQVYF.

The chain employs TRBV7-6 and TRBJ2-7; 9 bases match TRBD1. The J segment lost 3 bases and the V segment lost 5 bases, leaving 5 bases of the junction unmatched. The CDR3 loop spans 14 amino acids. In germline, CDR1 is SGHVS, CDR2 FNYEAQ. In DNA form, the CDR3 reads TGTGCCAGCAGCAAGAGACAGGGGGACTACGAGCAGTACTTC. This codes for CASSKRQGDYEQYF.

This clonotype was observed at least ten times. The rearrangement joins TRBV5-1 to TRBJ2-1; TRBD2 matches 9 bases. The CDR3 loop spans 18 amino acids. CDR1 and CDR2 (germline): SGHRS, YFSETQ. The V and J ends lost 4 bases and 1 base, in that order; junction bases with no gene match: 12. The CDR3 DNA follows: TGCGCCAGCAGCCGGGGACTTGGCGGGGGGGTTTCCTACAATGAGCAGTTCTTC. This translates into CASSRGLGGGVSYNEQFF.

Comment on this clonotype: One base away lies a much larger clone, so this may be a sequencing read error. The chain joins TRBV7-2 to TRBJ2-5; the match to TRBD2 covers 9 bases. This CDR3 comprises 18 residues. Germline-derived CDR1 and CDR2 are SGHTA and FQGNSA. J lost 5 bases, V lost 0 bases, and 13 bases had no gene match. For the CDR3, the DNA is TGTGCCAGCAGCTTAGCCCCTCCGACTAGCGGATCCCACGAGACCCAGTACTTC. It codes for CASSLAPPTSGSHETQYF.

This clonotype has at least ten counts. The chain couples TRBV5-1 to TRBJ2-2; D is ambiguous. The V gene lost 3 bases and the J gene lost 0 bases, with 15 bases spanning the gap. The CDR3 extends over 17 amino acids. Germline V gene data show CDR1 as SGHRS and CDR2 as YFSETQ. The CDR3 bases are TGCGCCAGCAGCTCGACTCCCCTGTCGACGAACACCGGGGAGCTGTTTTTT. This sequence encodes CASSSTPLSTNTGELFF.

The table lists this clonotype with many counts. The chain carries TRBV9 and TRBJ2-7, with D perhaps given as TRBD1 or TRBD2 (5 bases each). The germline gives CDR1 SGDLS, CDR2 YYNGEE. CDR3 length: 14 residues. The V and J ends lost 0 bases and 5 bases respectively, with 12 bases between them. The CDR3 reads CASSVGDRGDEQYF. DNA of the CDR3: TGTGCCAGCAGCGTAGGGGACCGAGGCGACGAGCAGTACTTC.

This clonotype was seen at least ten times. This sequence joins TRBV10-3 and TRBJ1-1; TRBD1 matches 7 bases. The CDR3 contains 12 residues. Germline CDR1 is ENHRY and CDR2 is SYGVKD. The junction had 6 bases not matched to a gene; V was cut back by 10 bases and J by 4 bases. The CDR3: CATRQGITEAFF. The CDR3 nucleotides read TGTGCCACAAGACAGGGTATCACTGAAGCTTTCTTT.